This T cell receptor beta chain came from a study of blood T cell repertoires in COVID-19. Participants were aged roughly 18 to 89 years, lived in over 20 US areas, and enrolled virtually. TCRdb keeps only in-frame clones here, not all; method: immunoSEQ multiplex PCR. This table has approximately 450,000 clones, 85% to 90% appearing once. V lost 5 bases, J lost 1 base, and 8 bases stayed unmatched. From germline, CDR1 is SGHVS and CDR2 FNYEAQ. The length of the CDR3 is 15 residues. What was sequenced was PBMCs or T cells enriched from blood (not recorded which). The TCR was taken from a man between 25 and 39 years old who had recovered from COVID-19. The chain combines TRBV7-6 with TRBJ2-7, with TRBD1 identical over 7 bases. The CDR3 is CASSPSPGGSYEQYF. The CDR3 DNA follows: TGTGCCAGCAGCCCCTCGCCAGGGGGATCCTACGAGCAGTACTTC.